What follows are 17 T cell receptor beta chains derived from one specimen sequenced in a study of CD8 T cells in Susac syndrome (dated by TCRdb to about 2019). The receptor library was made with the immunoSEQ multiplex PCR assay. RNA was extracted with the RNeasy kit and roughly 0.45 to 1 ug was reverse transcribed using random hexamers. The raw public reads went through TCRdb reprocessing: fastp at Q25, MiXCR clone calling, in-frame beta chains kept. Duplicate CDR3 protein sequences are folded into a single record with the most common DNA and genes. The sample table holds roughly 200,000 distinct CDR3 sequences, of which 95% were seen once. Around 0.076% of the sample is taken by the ten largest. The sequenced sample was CD4+ T cells from PBMCs. The receptors derive from a human donor with multiple sclerosis.

This chain links TRBV27 with TRBJ2-6; a possible D gene is TRBD2 (6 bases). V dropped 10 bases and J dropped 0 bases, with 25 bases sitting between them. This CDR3 is 19 amino acids long. Germline values: CDR1 MNHEY, CDR2 SMNVEV (reference sequence). The CDR3 spells CATSGTSLYSGSGANVLTF. As DNA, the CDR3 is TGTGCCACTTCCGGGACTTCCCTTTATTCGGGCTCTGGGGCCAACGTCCTGACTTTC.

The rearrangement links TRBV2 to TRBJ2-3; 7 bases map to TRBD2. CDR1 is SNHLY, CDR2 FYNNEI, per germline. With 7 bases clipped from V and 7 bases from J, the junction kept 14 bases outside the gene matches. CDR3 length: 15 residues. The CDR3 nucleotides read TGTGCCAGCACCCCAAGCGGGACCATACCGAATACGCAGTATTTT. Translating it yields CASTPSGTIPNTQYF.

The chain employs TRBV12-3 or TRBV12-4 and TRBJ2-3, with TRBD2 identical over 9 bases. V shed 5 bases and J 2 bases; nucleotides not matched to a gene: 2. The CDR3 totals 14 residues. CDR3 amino acids: CASSPSGATDTQYF. As DNA, the CDR3 is TGTGCCAGCAGTCCTAGCGGGGCCACAGATACGCAGTATTTT.

The J gene is TRBJ1-5, the V gene TRBV30, with TRBD1 matching over 9 bases. Trimming at V came to 2 bases and at J to 9 bases, leaving 8 bases not matched to a gene. CDR1 is GTSNPN, CDR2 SVGIG, per germline (reference sequence). The CDR3 length is 14 residues. CDR3 in DNA: TGTGCCTGGAGTTCAGACAGGGGGTTATTGCCCCAGCATTTT. Translating it yields CAWSSDRGLLPQHF. The full variable domain, in which reference TRBV30 and TRBJ1-5 provide the parts outside the CDR3, is SQTIHQWPATLVQPVGSPLSLECTVEGTSNPNLYWYRQAAGRGLQLLFYSVGIGQISSEVPQNLSASRPQDRQFILSSKKLLLSDSGFYLCAWSSDRGLLPQHFGDGTRLSIL.

This chain connects TRBV3-1 to TRBJ2-5; D is tentatively TRBD1 or TRBD2 (5 bases each). Trimming took 4 bases from V and 3 from J, leaving 9 bases between them. This CDR3 has 13 amino acids. Germline-derived CDR1 and CDR2 are LGHDT and YNNKEL (reference sequence). CDR3: CASSRGTEETQYF. For the CDR3, the DNA is TGTGCCAGCAGCCGGGGGACGGAAGAGACCCAGTACTTC.

The chain links TRBV5-1 to TRBJ1-1; 7 bases match TRBD1. Trimming removed 4 bases from V and 0 bases from J; junction bases left unmatched: 6. The CDR3 length is 15 residues. CDR1 SGHRS and CDR2 YFSETQ come from the germline V gene. CDR3 sequence reads: CASSMTGTVNTEAFF. The CDR3 nucleotides read TGCGCCAGCAGCATGACAGGGACCGTGAACACTGAAGCTTTCTTT.

J is TRBJ2-5 and V is TRBV4-2, with D maybe TRBD2 (5 bases). This CDR3 has 14 residues. Germline V gene data show CDR1 as LGHNA and CDR2 as YNFKEQ. Trimming shortened V by 1 base and J by 5 bases, and 11 bases separated the two germline ends. The CDR3 DNA sequence: TGTGCCAGCAGCCAAGGACTAAGGGAGGAGACCCAGTACTTC. Translating gives CASSQGLREETQYF.

This sequence joins TRBV12-3 or TRBV12-4 and TRBJ2-1, with TRBD2 as a possible D gene (6 bases). This CDR3 contains 12 residues. Trimming took off 3 bases at V and 10 bases at J, with 10 bases between the two ends. The CDR3 region has the DNA TGTGCCAGCAGTTTGGGACTCGACGAGCAGTTCTTC. It is translated as CASSLGLDEQFF.

The table lists this clonotype with a count of one. This chain links TRBV6-1 with TRBJ1-6; D unresolved. CDR1 and CDR2 (germline): MNHNS, SASEGT. The CDR3 length is 13 residues. V was cut by 5 bases and J by 7 bases, with 9 bases left in between. CDR3 nucleotide sequence: TGTGCCAGCAGTTTAGGGTGGAATTCACCCCTCCACTTT. This codes for CASSLGWNSPLHF.

The DNA of the CDR3 is TGCAGCGGGGGATGGGGCCCTCAAGAGACCCAGTACTTC. This sequence encodes CSGGWGPQETQYF. The V gene is TRBV29-1, the J gene TRBJ2-5; tentatively, D is TRBD1 (5 bases). CDR1 is SQVTM, CDR2 ANQGSEA, per germline. The CDR3 sequence is 13 residues long. V lost 7 bases and J lost 2, with 14 bases in between.

V gene TRBV5-1 combines with J gene TRBJ2-1; D remains unclear. The CDR3 consists of 13 residues. V was clipped by 1 base and J by 6 bases, with 8 bases between them. The germline V gene has CDR1 SGHRS and CDR2 YFSETQ. CDR3 sequence reads: CASSLFEGNEQFF. In nucleotides, the CDR3 is TGCGCCAGCAGCTTGTTCGAAGGCAATGAGCAGTTCTTC. The complete variable domain, with remaining parts taken from reference TRBV5-1 and TRBJ2-1, reads KAGVTQTPRYLIKTRGQQVTLSCSPISGHRSVSWYQQTPGQGLQFLFEYFSETQRNKGNFPGRFSGRQFSNSRSEMNVSTLELGDSALYLCASSLFEGNEQFFGPGTRLTVL.

The chain uses TRBV15 and TRBJ1-1, with a possible D match to TRBD1 (6 bases). V was cut by 8 bases and J by 4 bases, with 17 bases left in between. The length of the CDR3 is 14 residues. Germline V lookup: CDR1 LNHNV, CDR2 YYDKDF (reference sequence). This CDR3 reads CATQTTGSGTEAFF. The CDR3 nucleotides are TGTGCCACCCAAACCACAGGGTCGGGCACTGAAGCTTTCTTT.

DNA of the CDR3: TGTGCCACCAGCAGGGGGACTGAAAAACTGTTTTTT. Encoded protein: CATSRGTEKLFF. This chain uses TRBV15 with TRBJ1-4; D possibly corresponds to TRBD1 (5 bases). Trimming left V 3 bases short and J 7 bases short, with 6 bases between. The CDR3 is made up of 12 amino acids. From germline, CDR1 is LNHNV and CDR2 YYDKDF (reference sequence).

V is TRBV3-1 and J is TRBJ2-3; D is unclear. Germline V gene data show CDR1 as LGHDT and CDR2 as YNNKEL (reference sequence). The V gene lost 5 bases and the J gene lost 6 bases, with 6 bases spanning the gap. CDR3 size: 11 residues. The CDR3, as DNA: TGTGCCAGCAGCATTGTTGATACGCAGTATTTT. The encoded protein is CASSIVDTQYF.

In DNA, the CDR3 is TGTGCCAGCTCACCCCCGGGCCAGAGCAATCAGCCCCAGCATTTT. Protein: CASSPPGQSNQPQHF. The V call is TRBV18, the J call TRBJ1-5; D unresolved. Germline CDR1 reads KGHSH; CDR2 reads LQKENI. The CDR3 is 15 residues long. Between the trimmed V and J ends, which lost 3 bases and 1 base, there was a span of 10 bases.

V gene TRBV12-5 combines with J gene TRBJ2-3; D gene ambiguous. V was clipped by 5 bases and J by 1 base, with 7 bases between them. There are 13 residues in the CDR3. Germline V CDR1 and CDR2: LGHNT, FRNRAP. Here the CDR3 DNA reads TGTGCTAGTGGTCTCCGAGGCACAGATACGCAGTATTTT. This gives the protein CASGLRGTDTQYF. Full variable domain (rest looked up from reference TRBV12-5 and TRBJ2-3): DARVTQTPRHKVTEMGQEVTMRCQPILGHNTVFWYRQTMMQGLELLAYFRNRAPLDDSGMPKDRFSAEMPDATLATLKIQPSEPRDSAVYFCASGLRGTDTQYFGPGTRLTVL.

V gene TRBV29-1 combines with J gene TRBJ2-2, with a tentative D call TRBD1 (7 bases). This CDR3 has 14 residues. V was shortened by 5 bases and J by 5 bases, with 15 bases between the two germline ends. Germline CDR1 SQVTM, CDR2 ANQGSEA. In DNA, the CDR3 is TGCAGCGTTCTAGGGCAGGGGGGAACCGGGGAGCTGTTTTTT. Residues: CSVLGQGGTGELFF.